These 12 T cell receptor beta chains came from one sample sequenced in a study of T cell clonotyping in hematopoietic cell transplantation. Assay: immunoSEQ multiplex PCR; the TCRdb copy retains only in-frame clones and omits some. The repertoire holds roughly 5,000 clones, with around 91% as singletons. The sample consisted of peripheral blood mononuclear cells. These receptors were collected from a man aged 35 to 55 in good health. Some clones in this sample may be carry-over from other donors' samples.

V is TRBV6-5 and J is TRBJ1-1; maybe TRBD1 (5 bases). Trimming stripped 0 bases from V and 8 bases from J, with 7 bases between. There are 12 residues in the CDR3. Germline V lookup: CDR1 MNHEY, CDR2 SVGAGI. Written as DNA, the CDR3 is TGTGCCAGCAGTTACTCGGGGGGGGAAGCTTTCTTT. It encodes CASSYSGGEAFF.

The chain employs TRBV6-1 and TRBJ1-2; 7 bases map to TRBD1. This CDR3 has 16 amino acids. The ends lost 0 bases at V and 5 bases at J; junction bases unmatched: 9. The germline gives CDR1 MNHNS, CDR2 SASEGT. CDR3 residues: CASSEAQGVPSYGYTF. In DNA form, the CDR3 reads TGTGCCAGCAGTGAAGCGCAGGGGGTCCCCTCATATGGCTACACCTTC.

The V and J genes are TRBV5-6 and TRBJ2-3; 9 positions match TRBD2. V lost 7 bases and J lost 4; bases outside the gene matches: 7. Germline V gives CDR1 SGHDT, CDR2 YYEEEE. This CDR3 is 14 amino acids long. The CDR3 DNA reads TGTGCCAGCGTCAATAGCGGGGGATCAGATACGCAGTATTTT. This translates into CASVNSGGSDTQYF.

This clone has only one observation. This rearrangement joins TRBV7-3 to TRBJ2-1; tentative D call: TRBD2 (6 bases). The V end lost 4 bases, the J end lost 13 bases, and 17 bases lay between the germline ends. Germline CDR1 and CDR2: SGHTA and FQGTGA. The CDR3 totals 13 residues. CDR3 sequence: CASSSNAGGVQFF. The CDR3 DNA reads as TGTGCCAGCAGCTCCAACGCAGGCGGGGTCCAGTTCTTC.

This sequence joins TRBV2 and TRBJ2-7; TRBD2 matches 8 bases. V shed 3 bases, J shed 0 bases, and the junction held 7 bases outside the gene matches. The CDR3 is 16 residues long. From germline, CDR1 is SNHLY and CDR2 FYNNEI. The CDR3, as DNA: TGTGCCAGCAGTGATTTTGGCGGGGGGTCCTCCTACGAGCAGTACTTC. This translates into CASSDFGGGSSYEQYF. Supplemented by reference TRBV2 and TRBJ2-7, the full variable domain reads EPEVTQTPSHQVTQMGQEVILRCVPISNHLYFYWYRQILGQKVEFLVSFYNNEISEKSEIFDDQFSVERPDGSNFTLKIRSTKLEDSAMYFCASSDFGGGSSYEQYFGPGTRLTVT.

The genes are TRBV19 and TRBJ2-7, with TRBD2 as a possible D gene (7 bases). Trimming stripped 3 bases from V and 3 bases from J, with 15 bases between. The CDR3 has 15 amino acids. Germline values: CDR1 LNHDA, CDR2 SQIVND (reference sequence). CDR3 nucleotide sequence: TGTGCCAGTAGTATGGGGGGGGCAGGGAACTACGAGCAGTACTTC. This sequence encodes CASSMGGAGNYEQYF.

The chain carries TRBV18 and TRBJ1-1; D remains ambiguous. CDR1 KGHSH and CDR2 LQKENI come from the germline V gene. The V end lost 3 bases, the J end lost 1 base, and 9 bases lay between the germline ends. The CDR3 spans 14 residues. Here the CDR3 DNA reads TGTGCCAGCTCACCCGGACCGACGAACACTGAAGCTTTCTTT. It yields the protein CASSPGPTNTEAFF.

The chain recombines TRBV5-4 with TRBJ1-2, with 7 bases matching TRBD1. V dropped 5 bases and J dropped 7; count of bases not matched to a gene: 17. CDR3 length equals 16 residues. Germline V gives CDR1 SGHNT, CDR2 YYREEE (reference sequence). The chain's CDR3 is CASSFDRDRTSGGYTF. CDR3 bases: TGTGCCAGCAGTTTCGATCGGGACAGAACGTCTGGTGGCTACACCTTC.

This chain joins TRBV13 and TRBJ1-6; D gene uncertain. The germline V gene has CDR1 PRHDT and CDR2 FYEKMQ (reference sequence). This CDR3 spans 14 amino acids. V lost 4 bases to trimming and J lost 7 bases, with 11 bases between them. CDR3 region: CASSSNRANSPLHF. The CDR3 DNA reads TGTGCCAGCAGCTCTAACAGAGCCAATTCACCCCTCCACTTT.

The chain joins TRBV4-2 to TRBJ2-7; weak D call: TRBD2 (6 bases). Germline values: CDR1 LGHNA, CDR2 YNFKEQ. CDR3 length: 15 residues. V was clipped by 4 bases and J by 2 bases, with 15 bases between them. CDR3 in amino acids: CASSPALGGTYEQYF. The DNA for the CDR3 is TGTGCCAGCAGCCCAGCCCTTGGGGGGACCTACGAGCAGTACTTC.

This chain uses TRBV9 with TRBJ2-1, with 10 bases identical to TRBD2. The germline V gene has CDR1 SGDLS and CDR2 YYNGEE. This CDR3 is 16 amino acids long. V was clipped by 0 bases and J by 8 bases; unmatched bases: 8. Here the CDR3 reads CASSVDLAGERDEQFF. In DNA form, the CDR3 reads TGTGCCAGCAGCGTAGACCTAGCGGGGGAACGGGATGAGCAGTTCTTC.

The chain combines TRBV7-2 with TRBJ1-2, with 8 bases aligning to TRBD1. CDR1 is SGHTA and CDR2 is FQGNSA in the germline V gene. V shed 4 bases, J shed 4 bases, and the junction held 8 bases outside the gene matches. This CDR3 region has 15 residues. The CDR3 DNA follows: TGTGCCAGCAGCTCCCAGGTCGGGACAGGCTATGGCTACACCTTC. Translation gives CASSSQVGTGYGYTF.